These 11 T cell receptor beta chains came from one sample sequenced in a study of T cells after posttransplantation cyclophosphamide. Treatment was busulfan-fludarabine conditioning, a marrow graft, and cyclophosphamide on days +3 and +4. Method: immunoSEQ multiplex PCR; TCRdb's copy keeps in-frame clones and lacks some. The top ten hold 9% to 14% of the sample, which has 20,000 to 25,000 clones, approximately 87% seen once. Specimen: PBMCs, collected after allogeneic stem cell transplant with posttransplant cyclophosphamide. These receptors originate from a female patient aged 30 to 45 who received an allogeneic stem cell transplant from an unrelated donor, was CMV-positive, and had no GVHD. Some T cells may be provided by the graft donor.

The J gene is TRBJ2-7, the V gene TRBV28; D is possibly TRBD1 (6 bases). V lost 4 bases and J 7 bases, leaving 14 bases between the germline ends. This CDR3 has 13 residues. Germline CDR1 and CDR2: MDHEN and SYDVKM. The CDR3 DNA reads TGTGCCAGCAGTTCCCACAGGGTTAGGGAGCAGTACTTC. The encoded protein is CASSSHRVREQYF.

The chain employs TRBV2 and TRBJ1-2, with D perhaps TRBD1 (5 bases). Trimming removed 0 bases from V and 2 bases from J, with 16 bases in between. CDR1 and CDR2 (germline): SNHLY, FYNNEI. CDR3 length: 17 residues. The CDR3 region is CASSEARGGRGNYGYTF. The DNA for the CDR3 is TGTGCCAGCAGTGAAGCGCGGGGGGGGAGAGGGAACTATGGCTACACCTTC.

CDR3 sequence (DNA): TGTGCCACTCGCGGGGGCACAGATACGCAGTATTTT. It encodes CATRGGTDTQYF. The chain employs TRBV28 and TRBJ2-3; D possibly corresponds to TRBD2 (6 bases). Germline-derived CDR1 and CDR2 are MDHEN and SYDVKM. The V and J ends lost 10 bases and 1 base respectively, with 9 bases between them. The CDR3 length is 12 residues.

This chain uses TRBV30 with TRBJ2-5; TRBD2 agrees at 11 bases. This CDR3 is 15 amino acids long. Per the germline V gene, CDR1 is GTSNPN and CDR2 is SVGIG (reference sequence). J gave up 7 bases and V 2 bases, and 9 bases lay outside the gene matches. DNA of the CDR3: TGTGCCTGGAGTCTCGGGACTAGCGGTTCAGGGACCCAGTACTTC. It specifies CAWSLGTSGSGTQYF.

The chain combines TRBV6-1 with TRBJ2-5; a possible D gene is TRBD1 (6 bases). V lost 0 bases, J lost 4 bases, and 9 bases lay in between. The germline V gene has CDR1 MNHNS and CDR2 SASEGT. CDR3 size: 14 residues. The CDR3 nucleotides are TGTGCCAGCAGTGAAGCGGTCAGGGGAGAGACCCAGTACTTC. It specifies CASSEAVRGETQYF.

V gene TRBV5-1 combines with J gene TRBJ1-4, with 10 bases lining up with TRBD1. Germline CDR1 SGHRS, CDR2 YFSETQ. V shed 4 bases and J 3 bases; nucleotides not matched to a gene: 12. This CDR3 has 18 residues. For the CDR3, the DNA is TGCGCCAGCAGCCCACCGACAGGGGGCAAGCAAGCTAATGAAAAACTGTTTTTT. Residues: CASSPPTGGKQANEKLFF.

This clone was observed a single time. The chain has TRBV6-6 and TRBJ2-1; 10 bases align to TRBD1. The CDR3 contains 14 residues. Germline CDR1 MNHNY, CDR2 SVGAGI (reference sequence). V shed 6 bases, J shed 7 bases, and the junction held 6 bases outside the gene matches. This CDR3 reads CASSRLDRGNEQFF. In DNA form, the CDR3 reads TGTGCCAGCAGCAGACTGGACAGGGGGAATGAGCAGTTCTTC.

This clone was seen only a few times. The chain combines TRBV9 with TRBJ2-1, with 9 nucleotides matching TRBD1. CDR3 length equals 14 residues. The junction had 6 bases not matched to a gene; V was cut back by 7 bases and J by 4 bases. CDR1 is SGDLS, CDR2 YYNGEE, per germline. The CDR3 nucleotides read TGTGCCAGCGGCTCCGGGACAGGGTACAATGAGCAGTTCTTC. It yields the protein CASGSGTGYNEQFF.

This clone was found once. This sequence joins TRBV6-5 and TRBJ2-2; 10 bases line up with TRBD1. The germline V gene encodes CDR1 MNHEY and CDR2 SVGAGI. V dropped 5 bases and J dropped 6; count of bases not matched to a gene: 6. The CDR3 is made up of 15 amino acids. In DNA form, the CDR3 reads TGTGCCAGCAGTAGCTCCGGGACAGGGGCCGGGGAGCTGTTTTTT. Translating it yields CASSSSGTGAGELFF.

This clone was recorded a few times. The chain joins TRBV6-5 to TRBJ1-1; 8 nucleotides line up with TRBD1. J was trimmed by 4 bases and V by 3 bases; bases with no gene match: 7. Germline values: CDR1 MNHEY, CDR2 SVGAGI. The CDR3 has 15 amino acids. The CDR3: CASSYRTGSGTEAFF. The CDR3 bases are TGTGCCAGCAGTTATCGGACAGGGTCAGGCACTGAAGCTTTCTTT.

The CDR3 nucleotides are TGTGCCAGCAGCCCGGCGATCAACAGGAAGAACAATGAGCAGTTCTTC. It is translated as CASSPAINRKNNEQFF. The rearrangement joins TRBV5-4 to TRBJ2-1, with a weak D call TRBD1 (5 bases). Trimming pared 4 bases from V and 5 bases from J, leaving 19 bases between. The length of the CDR3 is 16 residues. Germline assignment: CDR1 SGHNT and CDR2 YYREEE (reference sequence).